This T cell receptor beta chain was identified during a study of T-cell memory formation after mild COVID-19. TCRdb re-analysed the 5' RACE reads in MiXCR, keeping a single row per CDR3 protein. The profile shows a few hundred thousand distinct CDR3 sequences, around 8% of them singletons. This clonotype was detected many times. The CDR3 has 11 amino acids. Trimming stripped 6 bases from V and 5 bases from J, with 10 bases between. Germline V gene sequence: CDR1 SQVTM, CDR2 ANQGSEA. The chain is built from TRBV29-1 and TRBJ2-5; D is unclear. This receptor was identified in a man younger than 35 who had mild COVID-19 (a few samples of this study predate the infection). Cell type and time point are not known. Sequenced material: PBMCs or a T cell subset sorted from them (not recorded which). The CDR3 nucleotides read TGCAGCGTCTACAGTAGGGAGACCCAGTACTTC. It encodes CSVYSRETQYF.